A single sample is the source of the 7 T cell receptor beta chains below, sequenced in a study of T cell responses to AZD1222 COVID-19 vaccine. Profiled with immunoSEQ multiplex PCR; TCRdb holds only in-frame clones, not every one. The sample lists approximately 180,000 clones; about 87% were seen once. Sequences were derived from peripheral blood, sampled 28 days after the second dose of the MenACWY control vaccine. These receptors all come from an adult who received the MenACWY meningococcal vaccine as a control.

This chain links TRBV5-4 with TRBJ1-1, with TRBD1 matching 11 bases. The V gene end was trimmed by 4 bases and the J gene end by 12 bases; junction bases not matched to a gene: 11. From germline, CDR1 is SGHNT and CDR2 YYREEE (reference sequence). The length of the CDR3 is 14 residues. CDR3 amino acids: CASSTDPGQGVPFF. The CDR3 DNA follows: TGTGCCAGCAGCACCGATCCGGGACAGGGGGTTCCTTTCTTT.

V gene TRBV28 combines with J gene TRBJ2-1; D ambiguous. The V and J ends lost 3 bases and 2 bases respectively, with 8 bases between them. This CDR3 comprises 14 residues. CDR1 is MDHEN and CDR2 is SYDVKM in the germline V gene. CDR3 protein: CASSFGRTYNEQFF. The CDR3 coding sequence is TGTGCCAGCAGTTTCGGTAGGACCTACAATGAGCAGTTCTTC.

The chain combines TRBV11-2 with TRBJ1-2, with TRBD1 as a possible D gene (6 bases). The CDR3 is made up of 14 amino acids. Germline V gene data show CDR1 as SGHAT and CDR2 as FQNNGV. Deletions cut 5 bases from V and 4 bases from J, with 14 bases between. Here the CDR3 DNA reads TGTGCCAGCAGCCCCGGGGGCGCGAGCTATGGCTACACCTTC. Translated, it gives CASSPGGASYGYTF.

The rearrangement joins TRBV10-3 to TRBJ2-1; 8 nucleotides match TRBD2. CDR1 is ENHRY, CDR2 SYGVKD, per germline. The ends lost 1 base at V and 6 bases at J; junction bases unmatched: 11. The CDR3 spans 17 residues. CDR3 DNA: TGTGCCATCAGTGAGTTACGGGGGCCGGGAGGGGGCAATGAGCAGTTCTTC. It encodes CAISELRGPGGGNEQFF.

V gene TRBV29-1 combines with J gene TRBJ1-1, with no clear D. Trimming shortened V by 7 bases and J by 11 bases, and 17 bases separated the two germline ends. Germline loops: CDR1 SQVTM, CDR2 ANQGSEA. CDR3 length equals 11 residues. The DNA for the CDR3 is TGCAGCGCCCAGGCCTTTGTTAGTGCTTTCTTT. Amino acids: CSAQAFVSAFF. Full variable domain (remainder filled in from reference TRBV29-1 and TRBJ1-1): SAVISQKPSRDICQRGTSLTIQCQVDSQVTMMFWYRQQPGQSLTLIATANQGSEATYESGFVIDKFPISRPNLTFSTLTVSNMSPEDSSIYLCSAQAFVSAFFGQGTRLTVV.

The rearrangement uses TRBV28 and TRBJ1-1; D is ambiguous. Deletions cut 10 bases from V and 3 bases from J, with 18 bases between. Looked up from germline, CDR1 is MDHEN and CDR2 is SYDVKM. The CDR3 length is 14 residues. CDR3 in DNA: TGTGCCAAACGGACGGAGCTCGAGGACACTGAAGCTTTCTTT. Translating it yields CAKRTELEDTEAFF.

The chain couples TRBV6-5 to TRBJ2-1; D remains unclear. The V and J ends lost 8 bases and 5 bases respectively, with 7 bases between them. The V gene's germline CDR1 is MNHEY and CDR2 SVGAGI. The CDR3 runs to 11 residues. The CDR3 is CASHFNNEQFF. The CDR3 DNA reads TGTGCCAGCCACTTTAACAATGAGCAGTTCTTC.